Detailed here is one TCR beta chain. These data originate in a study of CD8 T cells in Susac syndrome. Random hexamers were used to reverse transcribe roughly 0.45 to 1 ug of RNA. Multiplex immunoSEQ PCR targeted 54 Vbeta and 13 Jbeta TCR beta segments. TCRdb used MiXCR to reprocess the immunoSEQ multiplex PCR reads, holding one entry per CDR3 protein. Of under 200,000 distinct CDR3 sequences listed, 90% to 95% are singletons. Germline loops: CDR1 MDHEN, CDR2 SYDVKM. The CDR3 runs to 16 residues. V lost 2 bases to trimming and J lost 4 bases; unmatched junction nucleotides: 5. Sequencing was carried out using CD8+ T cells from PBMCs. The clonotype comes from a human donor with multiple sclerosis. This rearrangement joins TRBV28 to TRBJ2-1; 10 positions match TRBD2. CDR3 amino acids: CASSLETSGYYNEQFF. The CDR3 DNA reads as TGTGCCAGCAGTTTAGAGACTAGCGGGTATTACAATGAGCAGTTCTTC. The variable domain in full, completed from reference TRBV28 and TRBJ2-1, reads DVKVTQSSRYLVKRTGEKVFLECVQDMDHENMFWYRQDPGLGLRLIYFSYDVKMKEKGDIPEGYSVSREKKERFSLILESASTNQTSMYLCASSLETSGYYNEQFFGPGTRLTVL.